This entry lists 10 T cell receptor beta chains sequenced from one sample in a study of cytomegalovirus exposure and HLA in healthy donors. It was with 60 Vbeta and 13 Jbeta primers that the PCR ran. The protocol was immunoSEQ multiplex PCR, while the TCRdb copy is restricted to in-frame clones and leaves out a portion. The sample comprises some 210,000 clones, around four fifths of which are singletons, and 3.8% rests with the top ten. Sequencing was performed on PBMCs. All receptors derive from a male donor in good health and CMV-seronegative.

J is TRBJ2-7 and V is TRBV5-1; D may be TRBD1 (6 bases). V dropped 0 bases and J dropped 2 bases, with 12 bases sitting between them. This CDR3 region has 15 residues. CDR1 and CDR2 from the germline V gene are SGHRS and YFSETQ. The CDR3 protein is CASSLGPTGTYEQYF. The CDR3 DNA reads as TGCGCCAGCAGCTTGGGGCCCACAGGGACCTACGAGCAGTACTTC. Based on the CDR3 plus reference TRBV5-1 and TRBJ2-7, the full variable domain is KAGVTQTPRYLIKTRGQQVTLSCSPISGHRSVSWYQQTPGQGLQFLFEYFSETQRNKGNFPGRFSGRQFSNSRSEMNVSTLELGDSALYLCASSLGPTGTYEQYFGPGTRLTVT.

This clone was seen a few times. The chain combines TRBV5-1 with TRBJ2-7; D not resolved. V lost 2 bases, J lost 2 bases, and 5 bases lay in between. In germline, CDR1 is SGHRS, CDR2 YFSETQ. The CDR3 extends over 12 amino acids. The CDR3 protein is CASSFNTYEQYF. CDR3 DNA: TGCGCCAGCAGCTTTAACACCTACGAGCAGTACTTC.

The rearrangement joins TRBV6-1 to TRBJ1-2, with D perhaps matching TRBD1 (5 bases). CDR1 MNHNS and CDR2 SASEGT come from the germline V gene. This CDR3 is built from 14 residues. The V end was cut by 2 bases, the J end by 8 bases, with 15 bases between. CDR3 region: CASSETWGGEGYTF. The DNA for the CDR3 is TGTGCCAGCAGTGAAACGTGGGGCGGGGAGGGCTACACCTTC.

This chain uses TRBV5-1 with TRBJ2-7; the match to TRBD2 covers 11 bases. The CDR3 is made up of 15 amino acids. The V gene's germline CDR1 is SGHRS and CDR2 YFSETQ. V shed 0 bases, J shed 5 bases, and the junction held 4 bases outside the gene matches. The chain's CDR3 is CASSLVTSGRDEQYF. The CDR3 region has the DNA TGCGCCAGCAGCTTGGTTACTAGCGGGAGAGACGAGCAGTACTTC.

The CDR3 DNA reads as TGCAGCGTAGAAATTCGGACAGGGGCGACCGGGGAGCTGTTTTTT. Protein: CSVEIRTGATGELFF. The chain combines TRBV29-1 with TRBJ2-2; 9 bases match TRBD1. Trimming took 6 bases from V and 5 from J; bases not matched to a gene: 10. Germline-derived CDR1 and CDR2 are SQVTM and ANQGSEA. The CDR3 loop spans 15 amino acids.

Only a few counts were recorded for this clone. This rearrangement joins TRBV5-1 to TRBJ2-6; 10 nucleotides align to TRBD1. Germline loops: CDR1 SGHRS, CDR2 YFSETQ. This CDR3 is 18 amino acids long. Trimming removed 7 bases from V and 1 base from J; junction bases left unmatched: 11. CDR3 residues: CASRLLGTGASGANVLTF. The CDR3 DNA reads as TGCGCCAGCCGACTACTGGGGACAGGGGCGTCTGGGGCCAACGTCCTGACTTTC. Together with reference TRBV5-1 and TRBJ2-6, the CDR3 gives the full variable domain: KAGVTQTPRYLIKTRGQQVTLSCSPISGHRSVSWYQQTPGQGLQFLFEYFSETQRNKGNFPGRFSGRQFSNSRSEMNVSTLELGDSALYLCASRLLGTGASGANVLTFGAGSRLTVL.

This clone was seen just once. This chain joins TRBV13 and TRBJ2-4; TRBD1 aligns across 8 bases. This CDR3 has 18 residues. V shed 4 bases, J shed 0 bases, and the junction held 11 bases outside the gene matches. CDR1 is PRHDT, CDR2 FYEKMQ, per germline (reference sequence). DNA of the CDR3: TGTGCCAGCAGCTCCTCCCCTGGGACAGGCCTAGCCAAAAACATTCAGTACTTC. Its translation is CASSSSPGTGLAKNIQYF.

The J gene is TRBJ2-2, the V gene TRBV7-3; the D gene is possibly TRBD1 (5 bases). The V and J ends lost 3 bases and 2 bases respectively, with 10 bases between them. Germline CDR1 and CDR2: SGHTA and FQGTGA. The CDR3 is 15 residues long. The CDR3 loop reads CASSLGQGNTGELFF. The CDR3 region has the DNA TGTGCCAGCAGCTTGGGGCAGGGTAACACCGGGGAGCTGTTTTTT.

This clone is a singleton in its sample. The chain has TRBV19 and TRBJ2-1; 15 bases line up with TRBD2. Germline values: CDR1 LNHDA, CDR2 SQIVND (reference sequence). The CDR3 covers 18 residues. J gave up 1 base and V 4 bases, and 5 bases lay outside the gene matches. The CDR3 DNA reads TGTGCCAGTAGTAGTGGACTAGCGGGAGGGAATTCCTACAATGAGCAGTTCTTC. This gives the protein CASSSGLAGGNSYNEQFF.

The chain uses TRBV4-1 and TRBJ2-7, with 8 bases fitting TRBD2. V lost 1 base and J lost 1; bases outside the gene matches: 3. This CDR3 has 15 residues. Germline lookup yields CDR1 MGHRA and CDR2 YSYEKL. The CDR3 sequence: CASSQVGGVSYEQYF. CDR3 bases: TGCGCCAGCAGCCAAGTCGGGGGGGTTTCCTACGAGCAGTACTTC.